The source of this TCR beta chain is a study of blood T cell repertoires in COVID-19. Trimming cost V 0 bases and J 5 bases, with 14 bases left between them. Looked up from germline, CDR1 is MNHEY and CDR2 is SVGAGI. The CDR3 spans 16 residues. The method was immunoSEQ multiplex PCR; TCRdb's version includes in-frame clones alone and lacks a portion of them. The table lists about 52,000 clones, over 65% of them singletons. What was sequenced was peripheral blood. The receptor was derived from a man older than 75 with COVID-19, enrolled during active disease. This chain uses TRBV6-5 with TRBJ1-3; the D gene is possibly TRBD1 (6 bases). The CDR3 here is CASSYSRGGRRNTIYF. As DNA, the CDR3 is TGTGCCAGCAGTTACTCGAGGGGGGGAAGAAGAAACACCATATATTTT.